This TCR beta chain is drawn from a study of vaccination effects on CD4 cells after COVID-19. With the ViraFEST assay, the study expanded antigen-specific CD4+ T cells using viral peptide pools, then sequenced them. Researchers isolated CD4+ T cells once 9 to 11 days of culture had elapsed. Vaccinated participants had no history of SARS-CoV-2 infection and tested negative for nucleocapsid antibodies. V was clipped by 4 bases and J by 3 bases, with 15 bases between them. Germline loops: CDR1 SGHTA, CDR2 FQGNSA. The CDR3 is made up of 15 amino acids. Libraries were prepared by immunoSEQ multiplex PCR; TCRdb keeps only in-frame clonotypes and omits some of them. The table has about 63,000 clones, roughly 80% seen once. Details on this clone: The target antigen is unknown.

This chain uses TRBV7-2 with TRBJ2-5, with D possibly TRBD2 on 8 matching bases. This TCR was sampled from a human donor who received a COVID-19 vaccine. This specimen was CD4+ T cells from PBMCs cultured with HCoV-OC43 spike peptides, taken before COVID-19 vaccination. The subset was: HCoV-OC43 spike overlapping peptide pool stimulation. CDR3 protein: CASSSGGTRKETQYF. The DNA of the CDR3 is TGTGCCAGCAGCTCAGGGGGGACTAGAAAAGAGACCCAGTACTTC.